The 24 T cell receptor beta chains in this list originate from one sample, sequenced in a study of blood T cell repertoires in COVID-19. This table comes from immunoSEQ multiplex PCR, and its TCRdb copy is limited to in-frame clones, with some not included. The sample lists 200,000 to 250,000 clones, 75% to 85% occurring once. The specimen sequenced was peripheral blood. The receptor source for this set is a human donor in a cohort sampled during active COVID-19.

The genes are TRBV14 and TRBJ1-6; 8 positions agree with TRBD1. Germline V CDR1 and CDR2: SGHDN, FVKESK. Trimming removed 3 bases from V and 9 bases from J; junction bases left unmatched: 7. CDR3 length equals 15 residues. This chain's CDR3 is CASSQRTGFGSPLHF. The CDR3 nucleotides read TGTGCCAGCAGCCAGCGGACAGGGTTTGGTTCACCCCTCCACTTT.

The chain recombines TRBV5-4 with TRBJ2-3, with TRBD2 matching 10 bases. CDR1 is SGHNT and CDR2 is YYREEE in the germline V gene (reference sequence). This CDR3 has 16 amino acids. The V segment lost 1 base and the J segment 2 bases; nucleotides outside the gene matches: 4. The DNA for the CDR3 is TGTGCCAGCAGCTTGAGACTAGCGGGCACCACAGATACGCAGTATTTT. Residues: CASSLRLAGTTDTQYF.

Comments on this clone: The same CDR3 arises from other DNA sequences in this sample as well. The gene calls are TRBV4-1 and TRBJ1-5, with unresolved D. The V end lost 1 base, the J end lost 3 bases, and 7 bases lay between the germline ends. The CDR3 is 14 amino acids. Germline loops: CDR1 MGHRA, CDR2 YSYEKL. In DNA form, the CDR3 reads TGCGCCAGCAGCCAAGGCGTATCCAATCAGCCCCAGCATTTT. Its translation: CASSQGVSNQPQHF.

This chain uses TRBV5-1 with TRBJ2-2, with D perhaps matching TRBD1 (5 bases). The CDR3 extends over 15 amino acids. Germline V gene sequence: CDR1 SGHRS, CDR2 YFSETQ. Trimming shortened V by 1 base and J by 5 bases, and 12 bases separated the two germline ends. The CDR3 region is CASSLQAGHTGELFF. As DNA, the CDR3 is TGCGCCAGCAGCTTGCAGGCAGGGCATACCGGGGAGCTGTTTTTT.

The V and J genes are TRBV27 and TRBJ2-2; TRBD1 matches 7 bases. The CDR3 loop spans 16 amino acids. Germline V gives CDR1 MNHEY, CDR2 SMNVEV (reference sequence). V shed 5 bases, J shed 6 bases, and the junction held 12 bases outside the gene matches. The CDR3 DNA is TGTGCCAGCAGTCCCGATCGACAGGGTTTGGCCGGGGAGCTGTTTTTT. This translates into CASSPDRQGLAGELFF.

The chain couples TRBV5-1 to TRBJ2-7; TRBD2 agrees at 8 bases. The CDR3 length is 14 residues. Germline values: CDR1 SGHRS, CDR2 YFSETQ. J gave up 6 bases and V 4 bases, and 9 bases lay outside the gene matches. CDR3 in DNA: TGCGCCAGCAGCGGATCTACTAGCGGAGGCGAGCAGTACTTC. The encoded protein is CASSGSTSGGEQYF.

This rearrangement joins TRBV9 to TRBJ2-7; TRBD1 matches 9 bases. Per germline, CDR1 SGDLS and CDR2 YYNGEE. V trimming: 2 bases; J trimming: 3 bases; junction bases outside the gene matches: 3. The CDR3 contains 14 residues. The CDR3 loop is CASSVRDRDYEQYF. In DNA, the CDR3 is TGTGCCAGCAGCGTGCGGGACAGGGACTACGAGCAGTACTTC. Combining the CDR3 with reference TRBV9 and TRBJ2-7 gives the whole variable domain DSGVTQTPKHLITATGQRVTLRCSPRSGDLSVYWYQQSLDQGLQFLIQYYNGEERAKGNILERFSAQQFPDLHSELNLSSLELGDSALYFCASSVRDRDYEQYFGPGTRLTVT.

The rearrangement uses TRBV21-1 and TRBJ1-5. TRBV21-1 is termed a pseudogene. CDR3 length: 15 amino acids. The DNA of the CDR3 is TGTGCCAGCAGCAAAGTGAGAGCGACCAATCAGCCCCAGCATTTT. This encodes CASSKVRATNQPQHF.

CDR3 amino acids: CASSVEARVANYGYTF. The CDR3 DNA reads as TGTGCCAGCAGCGTAGAGGCCAGGGTCGCCAACTATGGCTACACCTTC. The rearrangement links TRBV9 to TRBJ1-2; tentatively, D is TRBD1 (5 bases). Trimming removed 0 bases from V and 2 bases from J, with 14 bases in between. This CDR3 has 16 residues. Germline CDR1 SGDLS, CDR2 YYNGEE.

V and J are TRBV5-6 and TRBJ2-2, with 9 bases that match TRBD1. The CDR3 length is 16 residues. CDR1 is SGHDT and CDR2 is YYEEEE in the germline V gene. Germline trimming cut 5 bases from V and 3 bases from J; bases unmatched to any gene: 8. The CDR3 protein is CASSYGQGTYTGELFF. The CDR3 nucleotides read TGTGCCAGCAGTTACGGACAGGGGACTTACACCGGGGAGCTGTTTTTT.

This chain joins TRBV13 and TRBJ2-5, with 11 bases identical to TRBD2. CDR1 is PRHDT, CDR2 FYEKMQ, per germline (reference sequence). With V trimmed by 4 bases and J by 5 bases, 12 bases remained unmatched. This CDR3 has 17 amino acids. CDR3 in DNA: TGTGCCAGCAGCTCGACTAGCGGGGCGAAAGGAGGGGAGACCCAGTACTTC. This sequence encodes CASSSTSGAKGGETQYF.

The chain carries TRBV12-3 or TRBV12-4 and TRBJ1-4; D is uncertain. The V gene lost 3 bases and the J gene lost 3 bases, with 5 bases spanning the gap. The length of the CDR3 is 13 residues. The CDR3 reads CASSLGSNEKLFF. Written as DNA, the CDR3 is TGTGCCAGCAGTTTGGGCTCTAATGAAAAACTGTTTTTT.

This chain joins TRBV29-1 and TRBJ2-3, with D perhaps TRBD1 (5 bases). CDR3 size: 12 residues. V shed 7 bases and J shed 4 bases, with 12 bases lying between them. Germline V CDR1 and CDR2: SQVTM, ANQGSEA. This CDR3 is CSAVRAADTQYF. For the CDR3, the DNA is TGCAGCGCGGTCAGGGCGGCAGATACGCAGTATTTT.

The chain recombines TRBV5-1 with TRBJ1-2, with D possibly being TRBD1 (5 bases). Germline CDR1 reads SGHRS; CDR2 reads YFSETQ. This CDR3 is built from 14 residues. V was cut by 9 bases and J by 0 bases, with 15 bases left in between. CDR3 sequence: CATSPGLTNYGYTF. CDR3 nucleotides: TGCGCCACCTCACCGGGACTGACTAACTATGGCTACACCTTC. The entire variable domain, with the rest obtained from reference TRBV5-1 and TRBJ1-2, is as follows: KAGVTQTPRYLIKTRGQQVTLSCSPISGHRSVSWYQQTPGQGLQFLFEYFSETQRNKGNFPGRFSGRQFSNSRSEMNVSTLELGDSALYLCATSPGLTNYGYTFGSGTRLTVV.

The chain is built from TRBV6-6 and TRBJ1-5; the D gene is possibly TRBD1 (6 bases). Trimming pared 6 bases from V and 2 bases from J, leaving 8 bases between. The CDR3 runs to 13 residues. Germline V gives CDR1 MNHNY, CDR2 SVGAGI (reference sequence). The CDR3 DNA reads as TGTGCCAGCAGCAGGGGACGCAATCAGCCCCAGCATTTT. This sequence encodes CASSRGRNQPQHF.

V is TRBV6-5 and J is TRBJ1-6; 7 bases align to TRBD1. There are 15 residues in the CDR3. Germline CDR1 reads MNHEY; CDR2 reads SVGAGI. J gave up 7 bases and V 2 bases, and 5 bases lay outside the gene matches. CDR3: CASSYVPGGNSPLHF. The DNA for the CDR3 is TGTGCCAGCAGTTACGTCCCAGGGGGAAATTCACCCCTCCACTTT.

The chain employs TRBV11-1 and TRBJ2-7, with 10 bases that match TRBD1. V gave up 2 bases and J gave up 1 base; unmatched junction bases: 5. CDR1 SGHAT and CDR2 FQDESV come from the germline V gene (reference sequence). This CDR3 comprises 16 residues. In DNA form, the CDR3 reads TGTGCCAGCAGCTTAAGACCGGGACAGGGGTCCTACGAGCAGTACTTC. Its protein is CASSLRPGQGSYEQYF.

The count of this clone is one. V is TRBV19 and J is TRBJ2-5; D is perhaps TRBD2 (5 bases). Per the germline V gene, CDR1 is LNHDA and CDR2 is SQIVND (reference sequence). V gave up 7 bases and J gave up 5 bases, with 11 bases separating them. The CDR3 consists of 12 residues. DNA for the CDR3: TGTGCCAGTAATAACCCGGGGGAGACCCAGTACTTC. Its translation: CASNNPGETQYF. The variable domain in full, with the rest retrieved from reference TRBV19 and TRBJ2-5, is DGGITQSPKYLFRKEGQNVTLSCEQNLNHDAMYWYRQDPGQGLRLIYYSQIVNDFQKGDIAEGYSVSREKKESFPLTVTSAQKNPTAFYLCASNNPGETQYFGPGTRLLVL.

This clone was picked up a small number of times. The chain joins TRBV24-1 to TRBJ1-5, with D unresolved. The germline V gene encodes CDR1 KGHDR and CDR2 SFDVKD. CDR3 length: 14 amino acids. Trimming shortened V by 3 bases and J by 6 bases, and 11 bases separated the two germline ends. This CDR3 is CATSDPGGSQPQHF. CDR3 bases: TGTGCCACCAGTGATCCCGGAGGGAGTCAGCCCCAGCATTTT.

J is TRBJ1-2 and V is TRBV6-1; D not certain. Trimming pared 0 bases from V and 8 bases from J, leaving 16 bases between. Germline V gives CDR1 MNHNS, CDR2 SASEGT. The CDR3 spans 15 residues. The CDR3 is CASSEARYTPGGYTF. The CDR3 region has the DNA TGTGCCAGCAGTGAAGCAAGGTACACTCCAGGAGGCTACACCTTC.

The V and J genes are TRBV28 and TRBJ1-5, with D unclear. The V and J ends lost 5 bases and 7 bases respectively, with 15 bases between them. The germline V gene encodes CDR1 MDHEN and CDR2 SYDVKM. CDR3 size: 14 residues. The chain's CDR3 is CASSPLGNRQPQHF. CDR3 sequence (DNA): TGTGCCAGCAGTCCCCTAGGAAATAGACAGCCCCAGCATTTT.

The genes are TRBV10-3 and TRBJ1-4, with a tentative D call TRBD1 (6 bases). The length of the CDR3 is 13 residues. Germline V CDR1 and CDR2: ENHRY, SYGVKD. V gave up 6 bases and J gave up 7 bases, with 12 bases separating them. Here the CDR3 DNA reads TGTGCCATCAGAAGGGACACCCTTGAAAAACTGTTTTTT. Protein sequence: CAIRRDTLEKLFF.

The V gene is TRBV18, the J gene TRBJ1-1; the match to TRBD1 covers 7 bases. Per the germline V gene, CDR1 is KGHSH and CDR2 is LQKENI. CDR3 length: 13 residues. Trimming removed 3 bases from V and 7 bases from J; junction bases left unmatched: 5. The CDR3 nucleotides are TGTGCCAGCTCACCCGTGGGACAGCATGAAGCTTTCTTT. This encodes CASSPVGQHEAFF.

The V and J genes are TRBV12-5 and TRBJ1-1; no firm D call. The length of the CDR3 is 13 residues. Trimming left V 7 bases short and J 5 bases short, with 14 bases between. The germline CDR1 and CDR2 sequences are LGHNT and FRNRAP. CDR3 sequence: CASEKGSGTEAFF. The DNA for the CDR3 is TGTGCTAGTGAAAAGGGCTCGGGAACTGAAGCTTTCTTT.